A single sample gave rise to the 24 T cell receptor beta chains below, sequenced in a study of T-cell memory formation after mild COVID-19. TCRdb reanalysed the 5' RACE reads using MiXCR and keeps one entry per CDR3 protein. The table records about 360,000 distinct CDR3 sequences, approximately 14% of them present only once. The sample consisted of PBMCs or a T cell subset sorted from them (not recorded which). The receptor source for this set is a man younger than 35 who had mild COVID-19 (a few samples of this study predate the infection). Cell type and time point are not known.

The genes are TRBV12-3 or TRBV12-4 and TRBJ2-3, with 9 bases identical to TRBD1. Germline trimming cut 7 bases from V and 4 bases from J; bases unmatched to any gene: 6. The CDR3 consists of 14 residues. The DNA for the CDR3 is TGTGCCAGCACCGTGGGGACAGGGTCAGATACGCAGTATTTT. It specifies CASTVGTGSDTQYF.

There are a few counts of this clonotype. The chain carries TRBV7-8 and TRBJ2-7, with D perhaps given as TRBD1 or TRBD2 (5 bases each). CDR1 SGHVS and CDR2 FQNEAQ come from the germline V gene. The CDR3 sequence is 14 residues long. Trimming pared 5 bases from V and 4 bases from J, leaving 15 bases between. CDR3 sequence (DNA): TGTGCCAGCAGCCCCCGGGACGGGCTATACGAGCAGTACGTC. Residues: CASSPRDGLYEQYV.

This clonotype was observed many times. The CDR3 reads CASSLIPGPSGGYTF. CDR3 DNA sequence: TGTGCCAGCAGTTTGATCCCCGGTCCGAGTGGCGGCTACACCTTC. The rearrangement uses TRBV28 and TRBJ1-2; no clear D gene. Trimming left V 3 bases short and J 8 bases short, with 19 bases between. This CDR3 is built from 15 residues. Looked up from germline, CDR1 is MDHEN and CDR2 is SYDVKM.

This clonotype was detected many times. V usage is TRBV5-1 and J usage is TRBJ2-1, with TRBD2 matching over 12 bases. This CDR3 is built from 14 residues. J was trimmed by 10 bases and V by 2 bases; bases with no gene match: 4. Germline V gene sequence: CDR1 SGHRS, CDR2 YFSETQ. CDR3 nucleotides: TGCGCCAGCAGCTTTCTACTAGCGGGGGGCGAGCAGTTCTTC. It yields the protein CASSFLLAGGEQFF.

In this sample, this clonotype turned up a few times. The chain combines TRBV11-2 with TRBJ2-1, with TRBD2 as a possible D gene (7 bases). The CDR3 has 17 amino acids. V lost 5 bases, J lost 4 bases, and 21 bases lay in between. Germline CDR1 SGHAT, CDR2 FQNNGV. This chain's CDR3 is CASSPALQAGAYNEQFF. CDR3 coding DNA: TGTGCCAGCAGCCCCGCGTTACAGGCGGGGGCATACAATGAGCAGTTCTTC.

The chain is built from TRBV11-3 and TRBJ2-5; weak D call: TRBD1 (6 bases). CDR3 length equals 14 residues. V lost 5 bases to trimming and J lost 4 bases, with 14 bases between them. Germline V gene sequence: CDR1 SGHNT, CDR2 YENEEA. The CDR3 loop is CASSQDSMGETQYF. The CDR3 nucleotides are TGTGCCAGCAGCCAGGACAGCATGGGAGAGACCCAGTACTTC.

The rearrangement links TRBV4-3 to TRBJ1-5; the D gene is possibly TRBD1 (5 bases). The germline V gene has CDR1 LGHNA and CDR2 YSLEER. Trimming shortened V by 0 bases and J by 5 bases, and 11 bases separated the two germline ends. This CDR3 has 15 residues. The CDR3 here is CASSQEVGGYQPQHF. CDR3 nucleotide sequence: TGCGCCAGCAGCCAAGAGGTGGGGGGGTATCAGCCCCAGCATTTT.

The sample holds a few counts of this clonotype. J is TRBJ2-5 and V is TRBV7-9, with 9 nucleotides matching TRBD1. J was trimmed by 9 bases and V by 0 bases; bases with no gene match: 14. Germline lookup yields CDR1 SEHNR and CDR2 FQNEAQ (reference sequence). The CDR3 totals 17 residues. In nucleotides, the CDR3 is TGTGCCAGCAGCTTAGCAGGGACAGGGATTGCAAGAGAAGCCCAGTACTTC. As protein: CASSLAGTGIAREAQYF.

This clonotype was picked up a small number of times. The chain couples TRBV30 to TRBJ2-2; the match to TRBD1 covers 8 bases. Germline V gene sequence: CDR1 GTSNPN, CDR2 SVGIG (reference sequence). V was pared by 0 bases and J by 6 bases, with 6 bases of the junction left unmatched. The CDR3 runs 15 residues. The CDR3 DNA is TGTGCCTGGAGTGTACCGGACAGGGAGGCCGGGGAGCTGTTTTTT. Its protein is CAWSVPDREAGELFF.

V usage is TRBV6-5 and J usage is TRBJ1-2; TRBD1 aligns across 12 bases. Germline values: CDR1 MNHEY, CDR2 SVGAGI. This CDR3 contains 17 residues. V lost 7 bases to trimming and J lost 3 bases; unmatched junction nucleotides: 12. Written as DNA, the CDR3 is TGTGCCAGCAACTCCGGGACAGGGGGCAGTAGGGACTATGGCTACACCTTC. Translated: CASNSGTGGSRDYGYTF.

This chain links TRBV7-3 with TRBJ2-7; 9 nucleotides match TRBD1. The CDR3 runs to 13 residues. J gave up 6 bases and V 3 bases, and 3 bases lay outside the gene matches. Looked up from germline, CDR1 is SGHTA and CDR2 is FQGTGA. In DNA, the CDR3 is TGTGCCAGCAGCTTGACAGGGGGTGGCGAGCAGTACTTC. Translated, it gives CASSLTGGGEQYF.

This rearrangement joins TRBV20-1 to TRBJ2-1; no firm D call. The CDR3 has 12 amino acids. V was clipped by 2 bases and J by 5 bases, with 7 bases between them. Germline V CDR1 and CDR2: DFQATT, SNEGSKA (reference sequence). CDR3 sequence (DNA): TGCAGTGCTAGATCGACGGACAATGAGCAGTTCTTC. It yields the protein CSARSTDNEQFF.

A few counts support this clonotype. This rearrangement joins TRBV7-9 to TRBJ1-5; D call uncertain. Germline lookup yields CDR1 SEHNR and CDR2 FQNEAQ (reference sequence). V lost 4 bases and J 5 bases, leaving 12 bases between the germline ends. The CDR3 has 14 amino acids. The DNA of the CDR3 is TGTGCCAGCAGCTGGGAGGCAGATGATCAGCCCCAGCATTTT. Amino acid sequence: CASSWEADDQPQHF.

This chain links TRBV3-1 with TRBJ1-3; no clear D gene. The V and J ends lost 0 bases and 4 bases respectively, with 4 bases between them. CDR3 length equals 13 residues. Germline V gene sequence: CDR1 LGHDT, CDR2 YNNKEL (reference sequence). The DNA of the CDR3 is TGTGCCAGCAGCCAAGAGGGAGGAAACACCATATATTTT. It specifies CASSQEGGNTIYF.

Of note for this clonotype: A junction boundary mismatches the germline segment, possibly from a read error. The J gene is TRBJ2-2, the V gene TRBV6-2 or TRBV6-3; D is possibly TRBD2 (5 bases). Germline CDR1 is MNHEY and CDR2 is SVGEGT. The length of the CDR3 is 13 residues. CDR3 DNA sequence: TGTGCCAGCAGTCCCCCGAACACCGGGGAGCTGATTTTT. Protein product: CASSPPNTGELIF.

The chain employs TRBV5-1 and TRBJ1-2; D gene ambiguous. Trimming removed 0 bases from V and 4 bases from J, with 13 bases in between. Per germline, CDR1 SGHRS and CDR2 YFSETQ. The CDR3 consists of 15 residues. CDR3 in DNA: TGCGCCAGCAGCTTGGCCTCGGGCACCGCCTATGGCTACACCTTC. It encodes CASSLASGTAYGYTF.

The chain couples TRBV20-1 to TRBJ2-7, with 14 bases aligning to TRBD2. The CDR3 has 13 amino acids. The germline V gene encodes CDR1 DFQATT and CDR2 SNEGSKA (reference sequence). V shed 3 bases and J 5 bases; nucleotides not matched to a gene: 0. The CDR3 is CSARGLAGDEQYV. The DNA for the CDR3 is TGCAGTGCTAGGGGACTAGCGGGAGACGAGCAGTACGTC.

This clonotype turned up a few times. The rearrangement uses TRBV7-2 and TRBJ2-5; 9 bases agree with TRBD2. Trimming took 8 bases from V and 7 from J; bases not matched to a gene: 5. The CDR3 runs to 12 residues. Germline V CDR1 and CDR2: SGHTA, FQGNSA. The CDR3 DNA sequence: TGTGCCAGCGGGGCGGGGGGGACGACCCAGTACTTC. Residues: CASGAGGTTQYF.

The rearrangement joins TRBV20-1 to TRBJ2-1; D perhaps matches TRBD2 (6 bases). This CDR3 is 14 amino acids long. Germline assignment: CDR1 DFQATT and CDR2 SNEGSKA (reference sequence). V dropped 6 bases and J dropped 0 bases, with 12 bases sitting between them. The CDR3 loop reads CSAPDGSSYNEQFF. Here the CDR3 DNA reads TGCAGTGCCCCCGACGGGAGCTCCTACAATGAGCAGTTCTTC.

The table lists this clonotype with many counts. The chain combines TRBV11-2 with TRBJ1-2, with D maybe TRBD1 (5 bases). The CDR3 is 13 residues long. CDR1 and CDR2 (germline): SGHAT, FQNNGV. V was cut by 5 bases and J by 4 bases, with 11 bases left in between. The CDR3 nucleotides are TGTGCCAGCAGCATGGGGGGGTTCTATGGCTACACCTTC. Translation: CASSMGGFYGYTF. Full variable domain (remainder filled in from reference TRBV11-2 and TRBJ1-2): EAGVAQSPRYKIIEKRQSVAFWCNPISGHATLYWYQQILGQGPKLLIQFQNNGVVDDSQLPKDRFSAERLKGVDSTLKIQPAKLEDSAVYLCASSMGGFYGYTFGSGTRLTVV.

The genes are TRBV20-1 and TRBJ2-7; TRBD2 might be the D (6 bases). V lost 6 bases to trimming and J lost 4 bases, with 13 bases between them. The CDR3 totals 12 residues. Looked up from germline, CDR1 is DFQATT and CDR2 is SNEGSKA (reference sequence). DNA of the CDR3: TGCAGTGCGACGACTAGAAGTTACGAGCAGTACTTC. This encodes CSATTRSYEQYF.

The chain has TRBV6-2 or TRBV6-3 and TRBJ1-2; D unclear. In germline, CDR1 is MNHEY, CDR2 SVGEGT. CDR3 length equals 14 residues. V lost 2 bases, J lost 2 bases, and 9 bases lay in between. The CDR3 DNA sequence: TGTGCCAGCAGTTACCGGCAGGAAAACTATGGCTACACCTTC. It specifies CASSYRQENYGYTF.

This clonotype turned up a few times. The chain uses TRBV29-1 and TRBJ2-3; no definite D call. This CDR3 is 13 amino acids long. The V gene's germline CDR1 is SQVTM and CDR2 ANQGSEA. The V end was cut by 3 bases, the J end by 2 bases, with 9 bases between. Here the CDR3 DNA reads TGCAGCGTTGAGGGCAGACTCACAGATACGCAGTATTTT. It specifies CSVEGRLTDTQYF.

This clonotype was observed at least ten times. The chain recombines TRBV6-2 or TRBV6-3 with TRBJ2-3; D remains unclear. The length of the CDR3 is 11 residues. CDR1 is MNHEY and CDR2 is SVGEGT in the germline V gene. Trimming left V 5 bases short and J 4 bases short, with 4 bases between. CDR3 sequence (DNA): TGTGCCAGCAGTCGGCCAGATACGCAGTATTTT. This gives the protein CASSRPDTQYF.